One TCR beta chain is described in this entry. V gave up 5 bases and J gave up 6 bases; unmatched junction bases: 10. Germline-derived CDR1 and CDR2 are LNHNV and YYDKDF (reference sequence). CDR3 length: 15 amino acids. The data were taken from a study of blood T cell repertoires in COVID-19. About the study: Whether acute or convalescent, the COVID-19 samples came from the United States, Italy and Spain.

The data were produced by immunoSEQ multiplex PCR, yet TCRdb's version contains in-frame clones alone and is incomplete. The sample lists roughly 100,000 clones, approximately 86% seen once, with approximately 18% in the top ten. Sequenced: peripheral blood. The rearrangement joins TRBV15 to TRBJ2-1; 7 bases are a match to TRBD2. This sequence originates from an elderly woman with acute or convalescent COVID-19. CDR3 nucleotides: TGTGCCACCAGCCCTACCCTGCGGGGGATCAATGAGCAGTTCTTC. This sequence encodes CATSPTLRGINEQFF.